This TCR beta chain appears in the sequencing data of a study of long-term antiretroviral therapy in people with HIV. Findings and limits, study-wide: HIV repertoires had narrower CDR3 length ranges than controls.

Survey level was the resolution at which the v3.0 immunoSEQ assay ran. Measured with immunoSEQ multiplex PCR; TCRdb has only the in-frame clones, and not every one. The table records about 23,000 clones, roughly 82% of them present only once. This clone has only one observation. Its antigen is not identified. Trimming pared 3 bases from V and 13 bases from J, leaving 12 bases between. CDR1 and CDR2 (germline): LNHDA, SQIVND (reference sequence). The CDR3 loop spans 11 amino acids. This TCR was recovered from a man between 45 and 60 years old with HIV. This chain uses TRBV19 with TRBJ1-2; D remains unclear. The input for sequencing was unsorted PBMCs, taken 0.3 years after starting antiretroviral therapy. CDR3 loop: CASSMSSSSTF. CDR3 in DNA: TGTGCCAGTAGTATGTCCTCCTCTAGCACCTTC.